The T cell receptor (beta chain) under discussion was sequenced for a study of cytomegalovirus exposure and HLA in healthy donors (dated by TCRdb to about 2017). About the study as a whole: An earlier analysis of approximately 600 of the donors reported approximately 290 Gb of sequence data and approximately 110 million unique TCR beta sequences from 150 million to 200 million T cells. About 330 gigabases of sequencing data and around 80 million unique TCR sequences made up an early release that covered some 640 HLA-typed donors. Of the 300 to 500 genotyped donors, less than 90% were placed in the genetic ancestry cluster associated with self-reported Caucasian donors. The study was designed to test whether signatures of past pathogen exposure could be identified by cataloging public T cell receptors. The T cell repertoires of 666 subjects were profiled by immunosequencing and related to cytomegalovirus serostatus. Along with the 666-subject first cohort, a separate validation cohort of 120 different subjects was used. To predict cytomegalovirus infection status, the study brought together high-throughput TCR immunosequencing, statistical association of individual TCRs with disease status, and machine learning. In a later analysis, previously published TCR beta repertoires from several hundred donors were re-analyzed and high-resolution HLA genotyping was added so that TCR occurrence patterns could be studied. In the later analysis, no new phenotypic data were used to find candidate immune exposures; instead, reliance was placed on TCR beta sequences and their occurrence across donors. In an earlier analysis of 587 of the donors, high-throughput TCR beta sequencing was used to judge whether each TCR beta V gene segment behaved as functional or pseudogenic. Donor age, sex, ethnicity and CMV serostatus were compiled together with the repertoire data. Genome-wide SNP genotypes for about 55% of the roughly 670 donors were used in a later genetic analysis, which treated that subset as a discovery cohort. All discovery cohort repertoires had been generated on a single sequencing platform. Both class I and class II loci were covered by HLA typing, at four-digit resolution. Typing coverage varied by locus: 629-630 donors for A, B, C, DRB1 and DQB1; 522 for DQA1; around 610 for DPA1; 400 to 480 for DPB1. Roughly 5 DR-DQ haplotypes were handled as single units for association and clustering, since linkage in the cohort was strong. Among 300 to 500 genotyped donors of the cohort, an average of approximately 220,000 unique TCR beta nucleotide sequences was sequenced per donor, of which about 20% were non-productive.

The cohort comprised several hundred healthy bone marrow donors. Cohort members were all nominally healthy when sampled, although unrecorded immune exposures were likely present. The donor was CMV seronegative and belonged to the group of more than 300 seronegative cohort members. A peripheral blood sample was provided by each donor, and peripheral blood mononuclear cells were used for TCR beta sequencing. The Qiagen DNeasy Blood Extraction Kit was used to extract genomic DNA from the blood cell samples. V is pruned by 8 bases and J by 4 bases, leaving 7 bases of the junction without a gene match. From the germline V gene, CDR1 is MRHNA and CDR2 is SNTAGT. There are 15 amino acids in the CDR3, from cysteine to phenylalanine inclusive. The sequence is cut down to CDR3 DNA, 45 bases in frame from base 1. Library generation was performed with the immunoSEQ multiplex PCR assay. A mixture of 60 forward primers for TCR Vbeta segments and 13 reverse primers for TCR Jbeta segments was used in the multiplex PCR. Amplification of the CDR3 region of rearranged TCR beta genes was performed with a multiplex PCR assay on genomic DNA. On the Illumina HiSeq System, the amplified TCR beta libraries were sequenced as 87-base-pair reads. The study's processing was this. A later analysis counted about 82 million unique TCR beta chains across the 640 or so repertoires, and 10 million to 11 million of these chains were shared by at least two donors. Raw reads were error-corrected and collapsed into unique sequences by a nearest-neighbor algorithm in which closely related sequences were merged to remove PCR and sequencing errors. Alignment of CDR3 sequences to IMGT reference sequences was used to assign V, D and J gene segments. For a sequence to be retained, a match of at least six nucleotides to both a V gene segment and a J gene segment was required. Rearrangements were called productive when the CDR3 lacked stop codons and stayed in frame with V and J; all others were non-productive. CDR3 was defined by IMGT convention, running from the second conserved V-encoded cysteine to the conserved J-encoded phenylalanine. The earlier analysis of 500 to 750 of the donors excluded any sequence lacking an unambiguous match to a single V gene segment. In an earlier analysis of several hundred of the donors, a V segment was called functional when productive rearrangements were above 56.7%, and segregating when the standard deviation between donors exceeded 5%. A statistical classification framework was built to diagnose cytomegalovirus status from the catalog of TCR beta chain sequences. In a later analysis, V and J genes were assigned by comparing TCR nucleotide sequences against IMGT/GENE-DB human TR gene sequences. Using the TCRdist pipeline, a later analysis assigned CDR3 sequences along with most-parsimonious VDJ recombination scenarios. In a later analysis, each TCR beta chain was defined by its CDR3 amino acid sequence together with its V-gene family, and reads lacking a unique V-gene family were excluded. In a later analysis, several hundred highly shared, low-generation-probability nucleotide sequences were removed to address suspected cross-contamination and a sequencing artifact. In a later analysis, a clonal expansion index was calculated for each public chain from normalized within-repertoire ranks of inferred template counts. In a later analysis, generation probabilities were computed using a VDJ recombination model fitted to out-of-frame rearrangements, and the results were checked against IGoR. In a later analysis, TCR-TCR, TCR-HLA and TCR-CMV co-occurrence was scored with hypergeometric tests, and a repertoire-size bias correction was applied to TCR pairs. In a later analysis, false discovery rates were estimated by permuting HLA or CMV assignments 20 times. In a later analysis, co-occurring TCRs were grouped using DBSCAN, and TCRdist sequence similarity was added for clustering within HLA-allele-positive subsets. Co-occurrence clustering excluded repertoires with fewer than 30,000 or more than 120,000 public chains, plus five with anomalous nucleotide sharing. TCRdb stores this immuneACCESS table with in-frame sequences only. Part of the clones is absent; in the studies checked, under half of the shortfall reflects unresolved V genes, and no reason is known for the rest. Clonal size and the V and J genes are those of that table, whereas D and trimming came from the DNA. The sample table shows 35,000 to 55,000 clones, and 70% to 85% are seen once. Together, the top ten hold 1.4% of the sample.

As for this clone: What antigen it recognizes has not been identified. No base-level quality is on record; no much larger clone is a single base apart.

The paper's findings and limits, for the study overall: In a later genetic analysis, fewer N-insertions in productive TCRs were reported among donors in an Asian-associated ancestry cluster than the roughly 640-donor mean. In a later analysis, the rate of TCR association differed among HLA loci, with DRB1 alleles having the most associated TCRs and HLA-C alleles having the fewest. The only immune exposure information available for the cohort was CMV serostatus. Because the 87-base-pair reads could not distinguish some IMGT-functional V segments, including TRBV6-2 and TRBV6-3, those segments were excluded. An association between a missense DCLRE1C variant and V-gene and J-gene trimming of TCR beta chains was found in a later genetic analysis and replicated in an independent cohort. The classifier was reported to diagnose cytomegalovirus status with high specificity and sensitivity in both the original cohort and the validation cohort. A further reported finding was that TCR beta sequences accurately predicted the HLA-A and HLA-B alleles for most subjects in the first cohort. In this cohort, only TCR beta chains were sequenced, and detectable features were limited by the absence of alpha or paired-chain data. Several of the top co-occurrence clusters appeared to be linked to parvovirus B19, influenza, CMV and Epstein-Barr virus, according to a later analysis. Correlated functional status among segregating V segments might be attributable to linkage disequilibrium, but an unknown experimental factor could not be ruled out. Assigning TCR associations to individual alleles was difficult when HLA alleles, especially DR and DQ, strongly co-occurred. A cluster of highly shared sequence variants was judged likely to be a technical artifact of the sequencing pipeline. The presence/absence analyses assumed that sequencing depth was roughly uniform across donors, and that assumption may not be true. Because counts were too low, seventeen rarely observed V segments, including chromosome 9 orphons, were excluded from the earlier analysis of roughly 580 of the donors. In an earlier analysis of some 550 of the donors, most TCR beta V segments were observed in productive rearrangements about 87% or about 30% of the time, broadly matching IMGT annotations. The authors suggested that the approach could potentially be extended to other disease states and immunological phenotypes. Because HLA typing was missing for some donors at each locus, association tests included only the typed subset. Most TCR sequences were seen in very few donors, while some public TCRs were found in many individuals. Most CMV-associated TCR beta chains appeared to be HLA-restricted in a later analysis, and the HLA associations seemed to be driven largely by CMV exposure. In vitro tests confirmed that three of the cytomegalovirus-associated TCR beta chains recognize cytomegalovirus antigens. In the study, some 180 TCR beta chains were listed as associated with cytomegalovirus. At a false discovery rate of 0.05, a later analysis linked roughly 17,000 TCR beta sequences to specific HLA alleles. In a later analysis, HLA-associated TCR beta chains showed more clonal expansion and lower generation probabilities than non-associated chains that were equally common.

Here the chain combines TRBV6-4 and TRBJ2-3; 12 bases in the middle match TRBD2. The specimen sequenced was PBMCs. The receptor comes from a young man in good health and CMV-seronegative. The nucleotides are TGTGCCAGCCGACTAGCGGGAGTAACGTCAGATACGCAGTATTTT. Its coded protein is CASRLAGVTSDTQYF.